The entry below describes one T cell receptor beta chain. Input was approximately 1.8 ug genomic DNA, or all available if less. The protocol was immunoSEQ multiplex PCR, while the TCRdb copy is restricted to in-frame clones and leaves out a portion. Of 49,000 or so clones listed, roughly 85% are singletons. This specimen comes from a study of glioma-infiltrating T cells after dendritic cell vaccination. Study information: Patients received three intradermal dendritic cell vaccine injections at biweekly intervals.

Germline CDR1 and CDR2: SGHAT and FQNNGV. V lost 4 bases to trimming and J lost 1 base; unmatched junction nucleotides: 2. The CDR3 covers 14 residues. The TCR was taken from a human donor with glioblastoma. The chain has TRBV11-2 and TRBJ2-5, with 8 nucleotides matching TRBD2. The sequencing used blood, collected before dendritic cell vaccination. The CDR3 DNA reads TGTGCCAGCAGCTCACTAGCGGCCCAAGAGACCCAGTACTTC. It encodes CASSSLAAQETQYF.